Shown below are 2 T cell receptor beta chains from a single sample sequenced in a study of T cell responses to AZD1222 COVID-19 vaccine. Profiling relied on immunoSEQ multiplex PCR, and the TCRdb table lists in-frame clones only, not all of them. This table has about 120,000 clones, roughly 87% appearing once. The sample here was peripheral blood, taken 28 days after the second AZD1222 dose. The receptor set was obtained from an adult who received the AZD1222 COVID-19 vaccine.

The V call is TRBV18, the J call TRBJ2-5; D remains ambiguous. This CDR3 is built from 12 residues. V dropped 4 bases and J dropped 1 base, with 4 bases sitting between them. Germline CDR1 is KGHSH and CDR2 is LQKENI. This chain's CDR3 is CASSRSQETQYF. The CDR3 bases are TGTGCCAGCTCACGGTCCCAAGAGACCCAGTACTTC. The entire variable domain, with the rest obtained from reference TRBV18 and TRBJ2-5, is as follows: NAGVMQNPRHLVRRRGQEARLRCSPMKGHSHVYWYRQLPEEGLKFMVYLQKENIIDESGMPKERFSAEFPKEGPSILRIQQVVRGDSAAYFCASSRSQETQYFGPGTRLLVL.

The chain employs TRBV5-1 and TRBJ2-7; 9 bases match TRBD1. CDR3 size: 15 residues. In germline, CDR1 is SGHRS, CDR2 YFSETQ. Trimming at V came to 5 bases and at J to 6 bases, leaving 12 bases not matched to a gene. The CDR3 loop reads CASSLNPGQGREQYF. In DNA, the CDR3 is TGCGCCAGCAGTCTTAATCCGGGACAGGGCCGCGAGCAGTACTTC.